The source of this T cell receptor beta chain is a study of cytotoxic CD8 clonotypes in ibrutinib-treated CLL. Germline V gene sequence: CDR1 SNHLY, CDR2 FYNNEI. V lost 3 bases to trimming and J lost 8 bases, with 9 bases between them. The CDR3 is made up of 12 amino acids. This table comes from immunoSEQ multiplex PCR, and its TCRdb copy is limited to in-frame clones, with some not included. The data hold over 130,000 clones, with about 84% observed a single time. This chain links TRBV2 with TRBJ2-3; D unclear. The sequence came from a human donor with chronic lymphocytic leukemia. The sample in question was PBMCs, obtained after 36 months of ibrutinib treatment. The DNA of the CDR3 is TGTGCCAGCAGTGAGGATTTCGGTACGCAGTATTTT. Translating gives CASSEDFGTQYF.